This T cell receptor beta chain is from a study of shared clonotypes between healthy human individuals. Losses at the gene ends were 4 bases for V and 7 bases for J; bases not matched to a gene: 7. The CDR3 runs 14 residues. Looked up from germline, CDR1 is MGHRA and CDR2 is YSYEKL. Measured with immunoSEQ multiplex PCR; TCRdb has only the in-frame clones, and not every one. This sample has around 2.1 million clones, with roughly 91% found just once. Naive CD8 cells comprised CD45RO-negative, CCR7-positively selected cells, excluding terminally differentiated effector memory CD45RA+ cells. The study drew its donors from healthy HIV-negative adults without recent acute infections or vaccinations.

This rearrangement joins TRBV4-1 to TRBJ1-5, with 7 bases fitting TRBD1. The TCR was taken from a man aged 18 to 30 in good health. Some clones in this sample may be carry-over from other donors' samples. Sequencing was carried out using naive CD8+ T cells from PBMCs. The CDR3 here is CASSPTGARQPQHF. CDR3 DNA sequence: TGCGCCAGCAGCCCAACAGGGGCCCGCCAGCCCCAGCATTTT.